Each of the 27 T cell receptor beta chains below was sequenced from the same sample in a study of beta chain features in type 1 diabetes. TCRB transcripts that were expressed got sequenced, as all of the isolated RNA had been reverse transcribed. TCRdb's table, derived via immunoSEQ multiplex PCR, lists solely in-frame clones and lacks some. This sample has around 300,000 clones, with about 11% found just once. The specimen was naive CD4+ T cells from blood. Receptor source: a woman in her 30s in good health.

There are a few counts of this clone. The rearrangement joins TRBV7-8 to TRBJ1-5, with 11 bases that match TRBD1. The V and J ends lost 5 bases and 0 bases, in that order; junction bases with no gene match: 6. The CDR3 consists of 17 residues. The V gene's germline CDR1 is SGHVS and CDR2 FQNEAQ. CDR3 sequence (DNA): TGTGCCAGCAGCCAGGGACAGGGGGTATCTAGCAATCAGCCCCAGCATTTT. The encoded protein is CASSQGQGVSSNQPQHF. Full variable domain (remainder filled in from reference TRBV7-8 and TRBJ1-5): GAGVSQSPRYKVAKRGQDVALRCDPISGHVSLFWYQQALGQGPEFLTYFQNEAQLDKSGLPSDRFFAERPEGSVSTLKIQRTQQEDSAVYLCASSQGQGVSSNQPQHFGDGTRLSIL.

This sequence joins TRBV28 and TRBJ2-1, with TRBD2 matching 11 bases. Germline CDR1 and CDR2: MDHEN and SYDVKM. The CDR3 is 15 amino acids. V lost 5 bases and J lost 7; bases outside the gene matches: 7. The CDR3 is CASSQLAGEKNEQFF. CDR3 DNA sequence: TGTGCCAGCAGTCAACTAGCGGGAGAGAAGAATGAGCAGTTCTTC.

CDR3 in amino acids: CASSLGREGTDTQYF. In DNA form, the CDR3 reads TGTGCCAGCAGCTTAGGTCGGGAGGGTACAGATACGCAGTATTTT. The V call is TRBV5-4, the J call TRBJ2-3, with TRBD2 matching 8 bases. The CDR3 is 15 residues long. The J segment lost 3 bases and the V segment lost 2 bases, leaving 5 bases of the junction unmatched. Germline values: CDR1 SGHNT, CDR2 YYREEE (reference sequence).

V usage is TRBV18 and J usage is TRBJ2-3; D call uncertain. The CDR3 runs 15 residues. V lost 3 bases and J lost 6, with 16 bases in between. Germline V gives CDR1 KGHSH, CDR2 LQKENI. CDR3 loop: CASSPREAIRDTQYF. The CDR3 DNA reads as TGTGCCAGCTCACCCCGAGAGGCCATCCGGGATACGCAGTATTTT.

The CDR3 here is CASSEDRGAVGYTF. The DNA for the CDR3 is TGTGCCAGCAGCGAGGACAGGGGCGCTGTCGGCTACACCTTC. The chain is built from TRBV7-9 and TRBJ1-2; 9 nucleotides agree with TRBD1. CDR3 length equals 14 residues. Germline trimming cut 5 bases from V and 8 bases from J; bases unmatched to any gene: 9. Germline CDR1 and CDR2: SEHNR and FQNEAQ (reference sequence).

This clone turned up a few times. The chain joins TRBV28 to TRBJ2-3; 7 nucleotides align to TRBD2. The CDR3 is 14 amino acids. Germline V lookup: CDR1 MDHEN, CDR2 SYDVKM. The V gene end was trimmed by 5 bases and the J gene end by 4 bases; junction bases not matched to a gene: 6. In DNA form, the CDR3 reads TGTGCCAGCAGTCGACTCGGGGGGTCAGATACGCAGTATTTT. Translation: CASSRLGGSDTQYF.

This chain links TRBV2 with TRBJ1-2; D may be TRBD1 (6 bases). Germline V lookup: CDR1 SNHLY, CDR2 FYNNEI. V was clipped by 6 bases and J by 6 bases, with 20 bases between them. The CDR3 is 15 amino acids. The chain's CDR3 is CASRGFLTGNHGYTF. CDR3 nucleotides: TGTGCCAGCAGGGGCTTTCTGACAGGAAACCATGGCTACACCTTC.

The table lists this clone with a few counts. The rearrangement links TRBV15 to TRBJ1-5; D may be TRBD1 (6 bases). V dropped 1 base and J dropped 0 bases, with 7 bases sitting between them. Germline V CDR1 and CDR2: LNHNV, YYDKDF (reference sequence). The CDR3 is made up of 15 amino acids. CDR3 in DNA: TGTGCCACCAGCAGAGGACAGGCTAGCAATCAGCCCCAGCATTTT. This translates into CATSRGQASNQPQHF.

This clone has more than one count but fewer than ten. The chain uses TRBV28 and TRBJ2-6; D remains ambiguous. Germline CDR1 is MDHEN and CDR2 is SYDVKM. The V end lost 3 bases, the J end lost 0 bases, and 6 bases lay between the germline ends. The CDR3 is 15 residues long. CDR3 loop: CASSLRFSGANVLTF. CDR3 DNA: TGTGCCAGCAGTTTGCGGTTCTCTGGGGCCAACGTCCTGACTTTC.

This clone was detected only a few times. This chain uses TRBV5-1 with TRBJ2-3, with 7 bases aligning to TRBD2. Germline CDR1 SGHRS, CDR2 YFSETQ. Germline trimming cut 0 bases from V and 4 bases from J; bases unmatched to any gene: 8. The CDR3 is 16 residues long. As DNA, the CDR3 is TGCGCCAGCAGCTTGGGGACTAGTCCCGAGGCAGATACGCAGTATTTT. Translated: CASSLGTSPEADTQYF. Full variable domain (missing parts from reference TRBV5-1 and TRBJ2-3): KAGVTQTPRYLIKTRGQQVTLSCSPISGHRSVSWYQQTPGQGLQFLFEYFSETQRNKGNFPGRFSGRQFSNSRSEMNVSTLELGDSALYLCASSLGTSPEADTQYFGPGTRLTVL.

The V gene is TRBV18, the J gene TRBJ2-1; TRBD1 aligns across 10 bases. Looked up from germline, CDR1 is KGHSH and CDR2 is LQKENI. V trimming: 4 bases; J trimming: 6 bases; junction bases outside the gene matches: 12. This CDR3 is built from 17 residues. CDR3 DNA sequence: TGTGCCAGCTCACAAGCTTTGCGGGACAGGGGACCCAATGAGCAGTTCTTC. Its translation is CASSQALRDRGPNEQFF.

The CDR3 bases are TGTGCCAGCAGCTTAGAACGAACCCTAGGCGAGCAGTACTTC. Its translation: CASSLERTLGEQYF. This chain links TRBV7-2 with TRBJ2-7; no clear D. The CDR3 has 14 residues. CDR1 is SGHTA, CDR2 FQGNSA, per germline. V was clipped by 1 base and J by 6 bases, with 13 bases between them.

J is TRBJ1-5 and V is TRBV19, with D possibly TRBD1 on 6 matching bases. V lost 3 bases, J lost 3 bases, and 12 bases lay in between. The V gene's germline CDR1 is LNHDA and CDR2 SQIVND (reference sequence). The CDR3 sequence is 15 residues long. CDR3 sequence reads: CASSMRTADNQPQHF. CDR3 in DNA: TGTGCCAGTAGTATGAGGACAGCCGACAATCAGCCCCAGCATTTT.

In this sample, this clone turned up a few times. This chain links TRBV18 with TRBJ2-1, with a tentative D call TRBD2 (5 bases). Germline-derived CDR1 and CDR2 are KGHSH and LQKENI. V shed 8 bases and J shed 10 bases, with 15 bases lying between them. The CDR3 has 12 residues. CDR3 sequence (DNA): TGTGCCAGCGTTGGTCAGACGGGGGAGCAGTTCTTC. Translation: CASVGQTGEQFF.

The table lists this clone with a few counts. The chain has TRBV2 and TRBJ2-7; possible D gene TRBD2, 6 bases. The CDR3 runs 14 residues. The V gene's germline CDR1 is SNHLY and CDR2 FYNNEI. The germline V and J ends were trimmed by 6 bases and 3 bases, with 15 bases remaining between them. The CDR3: CASSALAAGYEQYF. The CDR3, as DNA: TGTGCCAGCAGCGCTTTAGCGGCTGGCTACGAGCAGTACTTC.

The rearrangement joins TRBV4-3 to TRBJ2-1, with 13 nucleotides matching TRBD2. Germline CDR1 LGHNA, CDR2 YSLEER. With 4 bases clipped from V and 3 bases from J, the junction kept 9 bases outside the gene matches. This CDR3 region has 18 residues. This CDR3 is CASSLRLAGGSSYNEQFF. The CDR3, as DNA: TGCGCCAGCAGCCTGCGACTAGCGGGAGGAAGTAGCTACAATGAGCAGTTCTTC.

The rearrangement links TRBV7-6 to TRBJ1-1, with TRBD1 matching 10 bases. Per germline, CDR1 SGHVS and CDR2 FNYEAQ. This CDR3 spans 15 amino acids. V shed 5 bases, J shed 1 base, and the junction held 4 bases outside the gene matches. The CDR3 protein is CASSPRTGGNTEAFF. The CDR3 DNA reads TGTGCCAGCAGCCCCAGGACAGGGGGGAACACTGAAGCTTTCTTT.

This clone has only a few counts. This chain connects TRBV14 to TRBJ2-7; 7 bases map to TRBD1. This CDR3 spans 15 amino acids. CDR1 is SGHDN, CDR2 FVKESK, per germline. The trim removed 1 base at V and 2 bases at J, leaving 5 bases unmatched. The CDR3 sequence is CASSQGTGGTYEQYF. CDR3 nucleotides: TGTGCCAGCAGCCAAGGGACAGGAGGAACCTACGAGCAGTACTTC.

The chain has TRBV27 and TRBJ2-2; D perhaps matches TRBD1 (5 bases). Germline CDR1 is MNHEY and CDR2 is SMNVEV (reference sequence). The length of the CDR3 is 15 residues. V lost 2 bases, J lost 0 bases, and 7 bases lay in between. CDR3 in DNA: TGTGCCAGCAGTTTAAGGGGAACGAACACCGGGGAGCTGTTTTTT. Translation gives CASSLRGTNTGELFF.

This clone turned up a few times. The chain recombines TRBV6-5 with TRBJ2-7; 7 nucleotides align to TRBD1. V was clipped by 6 bases and J by 1 base; unmatched bases: 0. The CDR3 runs to 12 residues. The germline V gene has CDR1 MNHEY and CDR2 SVGAGI. CDR3 region: CASRQGSYEQYF. CDR3 coding DNA: TGTGCCAGCAGACAGGGGTCCTACGAGCAGTACTTC.

This clone was counted between two and nine times. The chain combines TRBV5-1 with TRBJ2-7; D is ambiguous. Germline lookup yields CDR1 SGHRS and CDR2 YFSETQ. Between the trimmed V and J ends, which lost 0 bases and 5 bases, there was a span of 6 bases. This CDR3 region has 12 residues. The CDR3 loop is CASSLGLNEQYF. CDR3 coding DNA: TGCGCCAGCAGCTTGGGGCTTAACGAGCAGTACTTC.

The chain uses TRBV7-3 and TRBJ2-3; D might be TRBD2 (6 bases). Germline-derived CDR1 and CDR2 are SGHTA and FQGTGA. The V end lost 6 bases, the J end lost 5 bases, and 9 bases lay between the germline ends. This CDR3 region has 12 residues. This CDR3 reads CASSRSGDTQYF. The DNA for the CDR3 is TGTGCCAGCAGTCGTAGCGGAGATACGCAGTATTTT.

In its sample, this clone was seen a few times. The CDR3, as DNA: TGCGCCAGCAGCCCGGGGTCGGCTACAGATACGCAGTATTTT. Translation gives CASSPGSATDTQYF. The chain employs TRBV5-1 and TRBJ2-3, with a tentative D call TRBD2 (5 bases). Looked up from germline, CDR1 is SGHRS and CDR2 is YFSETQ. The CDR3 extends over 14 amino acids. Trimming removed 4 bases from V and 3 bases from J, with 12 bases in between.

The V gene is TRBV5-6, the J gene TRBJ1-1; TRBD1 matches at 8 bases. V trimming: 0 bases; J trimming: 5 bases; junction bases outside the gene matches: 0. CDR3 length: 13 amino acids. The V gene's germline CDR1 is SGHDT and CDR2 YYEEEE. The CDR3 is CASSLDRGTEAFF. Written as DNA, the CDR3 is TGTGCCAGCAGCTTGGACAGGGGGACTGAAGCTTTCTTT.

This clone was seen more than once but under ten times. The rearrangement uses TRBV29-1 and TRBJ2-5; a possible D gene is TRBD1 (6 bases). The germline V and J ends were trimmed by 4 bases and 4 bases, with 7 bases remaining between them. The CDR3 is 11 amino acids. Germline V gene lookup returns CDR1 SQVTM and CDR2 ANQGSEA. The CDR3 sequence: CSVATGETQYF. Written as DNA, the CDR3 is TGCAGCGTTGCGACAGGAGAGACCCAGTACTTC.

In its sample, this clone was seen a few times. V and J are TRBV18 and TRBJ2-1; TRBD2 matches 15 bases. The CDR3 length is 16 residues. J was trimmed by 7 bases and V by 5 bases; bases with no gene match: 6. Per the germline V gene, CDR1 is KGHSH and CDR2 is LQKENI. The DNA for the CDR3 is TGTGCCAGCTCAGGGGGACTAGCGGGAGGTCAGAATGAGCAGTTCTTC. Its protein is CASSGGLAGGQNEQFF.

This clone was counted a few times. The rearrangement links TRBV7-9 to TRBJ2-5; D possibly corresponds to TRBD1 (5 bases). The CDR3 has 14 amino acids. Looked up from germline, CDR1 is SEHNR and CDR2 is FQNEAQ (reference sequence). The V end was cut by 3 bases, the J end by 5 bases, with 13 bases between. CDR3 region: CASSFSTGGETQYF. CDR3 sequence (DNA): TGTGCCAGCAGCTTTTCTACAGGCGGCGAGACCCAGTACTTC.